One and the same sample provided the 8 T cell receptor beta chains below, sequenced in a study of T cell changes during pregnancy in multiple sclerosis. Libraries were prepared by immunoSEQ multiplex PCR; TCRdb keeps only in-frame clonotypes and omits some of them. The profile shows over 90,000 clones, approximately 90% of them singletons. Material: peripheral blood, obtained in the second trimester of pregnancy. Receptors were obtained from a female donor in good health, enrolled as a control in a pregnancy study.

The rearrangement uses TRBV11-3 and TRBJ2-7; 8 bases align to TRBD1. Germline lookup yields CDR1 SGHNT and CDR2 YENEEA. Trimming removed 5 bases from V and 7 bases from J; junction bases left unmatched: 19. There are 17 residues in the CDR3. The CDR3 DNA reads TGTGCCAGCAGCCTAACGACCCCATTCTCCAGGGGGCTAGAGCAGTACTTC. Translation gives CASSLTTPFSRGLEQYF.

The chain recombines TRBV5-1 with TRBJ2-3; the match to TRBD1 covers 7 bases. In germline, CDR1 is SGHRS, CDR2 YFSETQ. V dropped 3 bases and J dropped 6; count of bases not matched to a gene: 4. The CDR3 extends over 13 amino acids. The CDR3 sequence is CASSWGQSDTQYF. The CDR3 DNA sequence: TGCGCCAGCAGCTGGGGACAGTCGGATACGCAGTATTTT.

The CDR3 region has the DNA TGTGCCAGCAGGGTTACAGGGTACAATGAGCAGTTCTTC. Translation: CASRVTGYNEQFF. The chain couples TRBV5-4 to TRBJ2-1, with D tentatively TRBD1 (6 bases). The CDR3 is 13 residues long. V shed 5 bases and J shed 4 bases, with 10 bases lying between them. The germline CDR1 and CDR2 sequences are SGHNT and YYREEE (reference sequence).

CDR3 sequence (DNA): TGTGCCAGCAGCTTAGAACTAGTCGAGCAGTACTTC. Translated, it gives CASSLELVEQYF. The chain uses TRBV11-2 and TRBJ2-7; a weak D match, TRBD2 (5 bases). The germline V gene encodes CDR1 SGHAT and CDR2 FQNNGV. Trimming removed 0 bases from V and 6 bases from J, with 6 bases in between. The CDR3 contains 12 residues.

The chain uses TRBV18 and TRBJ1-5; D unclear. This CDR3 is built from 16 residues. Germline V CDR1 and CDR2: KGHSH, LQKENI. The V end lost 1 base, the J end lost 4 bases, and 14 bases lay between the germline ends. CDR3 sequence reads: CASSPRGRAGNQPQHF. DNA for the CDR3: TGTGCCAGCTCACCACGAGGACGGGCGGGGAATCAGCCCCAGCATTTT.

The chain carries TRBV7-9 and TRBJ1-6; TRBD1 aligns across 12 bases. Germline CDR1 SEHNR, CDR2 FQNEAQ (reference sequence). The CDR3 has 18 amino acids. V was clipped by 5 bases and J by 3 bases; unmatched bases: 8. DNA of the CDR3: TGTGCCAGCAGCCACGGGACAGGGGGCTCCTTCTATAATTCACCCCTCCACTTT. Protein sequence: CASSHGTGGSFYNSPLHF. The full variable domain, with the rest looked up from reference TRBV7-9 and TRBJ1-6, is DTGVSQNPRHKITKRGQNVTFRCDPISEHNRLYWYRQTLGQGPEFLTYFQNEAQLEKSRLLSDRFSAERPKGSFSTLEIQRTEQGDSAMYLCASSHGTGGSFYNSPLHFGNGTRLTVT.

The chain links TRBV9 to TRBJ1-3; TRBD1 matches 8 bases. The CDR3 consists of 17 residues. V lost 3 bases to trimming and J lost 0 bases; unmatched junction nucleotides: 8. Germline V gene lookup returns CDR1 SGDLS and CDR2 YYNGEE. In DNA form, the CDR3 reads TGTGCCAGCAGCGCCAGACAGGGGCCAAGCTCTGGAAACACCATATATTTT. The encoded protein is CASSARQGPSSGNTIYF.

The rearrangement links TRBV27 to TRBJ1-5, with a possible D match to TRBD1 (5 bases). CDR3 length: 15 amino acids. Trimming removed 3 bases from V and 0 bases from J, with 9 bases in between. Per germline, CDR1 MNHEY and CDR2 SMNVEV (reference sequence). The CDR3 DNA reads TGTGCCAGCAGTTTGGGACTCTATAGCAATCAGCCCCAGCATTTT. Its protein is CASSLGLYSNQPQHF.